This T cell receptor beta chain was captured in a study of shared clonotypes between healthy human individuals. This clone turned up a few times. Its antigen is as yet unknown. Produced via immunoSEQ multiplex PCR; TCRdb's table is partial and in-frame only. The sample holds approximately 2.1 million clones, approximately 95% seen once. Notes on the study in general: Naive subsets generally had larger estimated richness than memory subsets. Lower generation probabilities were found for non-shared clonotypes than for those shared by all four donors.

Germline CDR1 and CDR2: SEHNR and FQNEAQ (reference sequence). Deletions cut 5 bases from V and 5 bases from J, with 15 bases between. The length of the CDR3 is 14 residues. The origin of this receptor is a man younger than 35 in good health. Some clones in this sample may be carry-over from other donors' samples. The sample consisted of naive CD4+ T cells from PBMCs. Indicated subset: CD45RA+ positively selected. V and J are TRBV7-9 and TRBJ1-1; no reliable D call. This CDR3 reads CASSASVLGTEAFF. The DNA for the CDR3 is TGTGCCAGCAGCGCTTCCGTCCTGGGGACTGAAGCTTTCTTT.